This TCR beta chain was recovered during a study of cytomegalovirus exposure and HLA in healthy donors. Findings and limits, study-wide: Some TCR beta chains (over 150 of them) were listed as cytomegalovirus-associated. An analysis was carried out later, and it reportedly showed fewer N-insertions in an Asian-associated ancestry cluster than the approximately 610-donor mean.

This clone was seen just once. The antigen is not known. Both 60 Vbeta primers and 13 Jbeta primers went into the PCR. TCRdb's table, derived via immunoSEQ multiplex PCR, lists solely in-frame clones and lacks some. The sample has fewer than 250,000 clones, roughly 80% seen once. The CDR3 covers 17 residues. Per the germline V gene, CDR1 is SGHKS and CDR2 is YYEKEE (reference sequence). V gave up 2 bases and J gave up 4 bases; unmatched junction bases: 8. The sample was PBMCs. The genes are TRBV5-5 and TRBJ1-4, with 10 bases identical to TRBD1. The source is a male donor in good health and CMV-seronegative. CDR3: CASSLDRGPPYNEKLFF. The CDR3 nucleotides read TGTGCCAGCAGCTTAGACAGGGGGCCCCCCTATAATGAAAAACTGTTTTTT.